The T cell receptor (beta chain) under discussion was sequenced for a study of T cells of healthy individuals. Germline V gene data show CDR1 as SGHAT and CDR2 as FQNNGV. This CDR3 comprises 15 residues. Trimming stripped 5 bases from V and 0 bases from J, with 11 bases between. TCRdb re-analysed the 5' RACE reads in MiXCR, keeping a single row per CDR3 protein. The table lists 65,000 to 95,000 distinct CDR3 sequences, approximately 4.7% of them singletons. This clonotype was seen ten or more times. This receptor was identified in a female donor in good health. This chain connects TRBV11-2 to TRBJ1-5; maybe TRBD1 (5 bases). CDR3 amino acids: CASSPRAASNQPQHF. As DNA, the CDR3 is TGTGCCAGCAGCCCCAGGGCAGCTAGCAATCAGCCCCAGCATTTT.